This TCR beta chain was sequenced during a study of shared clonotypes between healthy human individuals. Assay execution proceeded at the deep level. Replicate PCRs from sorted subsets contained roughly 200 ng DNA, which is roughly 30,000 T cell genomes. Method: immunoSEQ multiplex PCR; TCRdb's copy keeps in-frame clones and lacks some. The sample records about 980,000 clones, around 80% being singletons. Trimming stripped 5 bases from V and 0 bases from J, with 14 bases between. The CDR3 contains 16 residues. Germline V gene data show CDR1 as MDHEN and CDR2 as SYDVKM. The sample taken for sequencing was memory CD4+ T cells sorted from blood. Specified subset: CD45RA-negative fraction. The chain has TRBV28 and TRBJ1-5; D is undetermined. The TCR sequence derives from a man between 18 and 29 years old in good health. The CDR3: CASSLGPAGSNQPQHF. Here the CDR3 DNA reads TGTGCCAGCAGTCTTGGCCCCGCCGGTAGCAATCAGCCCCAGCATTTT.